The T cell receptor (beta chain) under discussion was sequenced for a study of graft-versus-host responses after intestinal transplantation. For the study at large: Transplants were multivisceral, liver-intestinal, or isolated intestinal. The recipients all started with anti-thymocyte globulin induction and then took tacrolimus and steroids for three to four years. Study-wide results and limits: GvH clones were identified in recipient marrow, with some first appearing in ileum or blood.

The method was immunoSEQ multiplex PCR; TCRdb's version includes in-frame clones alone and lacks a portion of them. This sample carries some 110,000 clones, roughly 92% of them seen once, and the ten largest clones take 0.2% to 0.25%. V was pared by 8 bases and J by 0 bases, with 12 bases between. This CDR3 region has 14 residues. Germline-derived CDR1 and CDR2 are MGHRA and YSYEKL. This clone was seen once. The antigen remains unidentified. This TCR came from a human donor who was the organ donor for an intestinal transplant. The V call is TRBV4-1, the J call TRBJ2-3, with a weak D call TRBD2 (6 bases). This specimen consisted of unstimulated CD4+ T cells sorted from spleen or lymph node cells, obtained before transplant. CDR3 protein: CASCRERSTDTQYF. CDR3 coding DNA: TGCGCCAGCTGTCGGGAGCGAAGCACAGATACGCAGTATTTT.